Included here is one T cell receptor beta chain sequence, with context. This entry belongs to a study of glioma-infiltrating T cells after dendritic cell vaccination. V lost 6 bases, J lost 6 bases, and 15 bases stayed unmatched. The CDR3 spans 16 residues. The germline V gene has CDR1 SQVTM and CDR2 ANQGSEA. Data came from immunoSEQ multiplex PCR; TCRdb stores just in-frame clones and leaves some out. The sample records roughly 82,000 clones, around 90% being singletons. The sample in question was blood, obtained before dendritic cell vaccination. The receptor's source is a human donor with glioblastoma. The chain recombines TRBV29-1 with TRBJ2-1; 9 bases are shared with TRBD1. In DNA, the CDR3 is TGCAGCGTCGGCCGACTTCCGGGACAGGGAGTCAATGAGCAGTTCTTC. Translating it yields CSVGRLPGQGVNEQFF.